The 13 T cell receptor beta chains in this list originate from one sample, sequenced in a study of naive and memory T cell subsets. Both TRBC1 and TRBC2 were covered by a beta constant-region primer of two equimolar oligonucleotides. Ligated cDNA was amplified by four rounds of PCR with nested alpha and beta constant-region primers and SP2. TCRdb re-called the UMI-ligation and nested PCR reads through MiXCR, storing one row per CDR3 protein. The sample holds more than 100,000 distinct CDR3 sequences, 36% seen once. What was sequenced was central memory CD4+ T cells from blood. The receptors were gathered from a human donor in good health.

This clonotype was counted only a few times. The genes are TRBV7-2 and TRBJ2-1; 9 bases map to TRBD1. Germline CDR1 is SGHTA and CDR2 is FQGNSA. The ends lost 6 bases at V and 7 bases at J; junction bases unmatched: 10. The CDR3 loop spans 15 amino acids. CDR3 loop: CASRSHRGLGNEQFF. The CDR3 DNA sequence: TGTGCCAGCAGAAGCCACAGGGGGCTCGGGAATGAGCAGTTCTTC.

J is TRBJ2-3 and V is TRBV28; D perhaps matches TRBD1 (5 bases). This CDR3 is 12 amino acids long. Deletions cut 9 bases from V and 8 bases from J, with 15 bases between. Germline V lookup: CDR1 MDHEN, CDR2 SYDVKM. The CDR3 reads CASLTQGRTQYF. DNA of the CDR3: TGTGCCAGTCTCACCCAGGGCCGTACGCAGTATTTT.

This clonotype was recorded a few times. The rearrangement uses TRBV29-1 and TRBJ2-7, with no clear D. The germline gives CDR1 SQVTM, CDR2 ANQGSEA. Trimming removed 2 bases at V and 7 bases at J, with 12 bases between. The CDR3 covers 12 residues. CDR3 bases: TGCAGCGTTGAAAAACAGCCCTCGGAGCAGTACTTC. Translating gives CSVEKQPSEQYF.

This clonotype was detected a few times. V is TRBV4-2 and J is TRBJ2-5; 10 bases are shared with TRBD2. The V gene end was trimmed by 1 base and the J gene end by 5 bases; junction bases not matched to a gene: 7. Germline loops: CDR1 LGHNA, CDR2 YNFKEQ. There are 16 residues in the CDR3. CDR3 loop: CASSQGGSGRHETQYF. CDR3 in DNA: TGTGCCAGCAGCCAAGGGGGTAGCGGGAGGCACGAGACCCAGTACTTC.

The chain employs TRBV24-1 and TRBJ2-1, with 14 bases identical to TRBD2. The J segment lost 1 base and the V segment lost 4 bases, leaving 11 bases of the junction unmatched. The length of the CDR3 is 20 residues. Germline V lookup: CDR1 KGHDR, CDR2 SFDVKD. The CDR3 spells CATSELRSGTSGRSYNEQFF. DNA of the CDR3: TGTGCCACCAGTGAACTGCGCTCCGGGACTAGCGGGAGATCCTACAATGAGCAGTTCTTC.

The rearrangement links TRBV20-1 to TRBJ2-7; 13 positions agree with TRBD2. CDR3 length: 14 residues. Trimming removed 3 bases from V and 5 bases from J; junction bases left unmatched: 4. Germline V CDR1 and CDR2: DFQATT, SNEGSKA (reference sequence). CDR3 DNA: TGCAGTGCTAGCAAGGGACTAGCGGGAAACGAGCAGTACTTC. Translated, it gives CSASKGLAGNEQYF.

The DNA for the CDR3 is TGTGCCAGCAGTTCGGTTGTTGGCAATCAGCCCCAGCATTTT. Protein product: CASSSVVGNQPQHF. V gene TRBV28 combines with J gene TRBJ1-5; no reliable D call. The CDR3 is 14 amino acids. Germline V gene lookup returns CDR1 MDHEN and CDR2 SYDVKM. V dropped 4 bases and J dropped 2 bases, with 9 bases sitting between them.

This clonotype was counted between two and nine times. The CDR3 sequence is CASSHSGNLYEQYF. CDR3 bases: TGCGCCAGCAGCCACAGCGGAAACCTGTACGAGCAGTACTTC. This rearrangement joins TRBV4-1 to TRBJ2-7; tentative D call: TRBD2 (5 bases). V was shortened by 3 bases and J by 4 bases, with 13 bases between the two germline ends. The germline V gene encodes CDR1 MGHRA and CDR2 YSYEKL. The CDR3 is 14 residues long.

The sample holds many counts of this clonotype. This rearrangement joins TRBV18 to TRBJ2-7; 12 bases fit TRBD1. The germline CDR1 and CDR2 sequences are KGHSH and LQKENI. This CDR3 is 16 amino acids long. Unmatched junction bases numbered 9, after V lost 4 bases and J lost 5 bases. The CDR3 region is CASSQLGTGGEDEQYF. CDR3 nucleotide sequence: TGTGCCAGCTCACAACTCGGGACAGGGGGCGAAGACGAGCAGTACTTC.

This chain links TRBV2 with TRBJ2-1; 8 nucleotides match TRBD2. The CDR3 is 13 amino acids. Germline CDR1 SNHLY, CDR2 FYNNEI. V lost 10 bases and J lost 5; bases outside the gene matches: 7. CDR3 sequence (DNA): TGTGCCACCAGACTAGCGCCAGACAATGAGCAGTTCTTC. Its translation: CATRLAPDNEQFF.

The chain carries TRBV15 and TRBJ2-1; 10 positions agree with TRBD2. Germline V gene data show CDR1 as LNHNV and CDR2 as YYDKDF (reference sequence). The CDR3 loop spans 16 amino acids. J was trimmed by 9 bases and V by 1 base; bases with no gene match: 9. CDR3 protein: CATSRGDASGSGEQFF. CDR3 DNA sequence: TGTGCCACCAGCAGAGGCGATGCTAGCGGGAGCGGTGAGCAGTTCTTC.

The rearrangement links TRBV20-1 to TRBJ2-1, with D tentatively TRBD1 (5 bases). V shed 2 bases and J shed 2 bases, with 19 bases lying between them. The CDR3 runs 17 residues. From germline, CDR1 is DFQATT and CDR2 SNEGSKA (reference sequence). Here the CDR3 reads CSARIRRGRTTYNEQFF. CDR3 DNA sequence: TGCAGTGCTAGAATCCGACGAGGCCGGACAACCTACAATGAGCAGTTCTTC.

The chain is built from TRBV20-1 and TRBJ1-3; a possible D gene is TRBD1 (5 bases). Germline values: CDR1 DFQATT, CDR2 SNEGSKA (reference sequence). The CDR3 runs 15 residues. V lost 2 bases and J lost 0, with 11 bases in between. The CDR3: CSARQGRASGNTIYF. In nucleotides, the CDR3 is TGCAGTGCTAGACAGGGCAGGGCCTCTGGAAACACCATATATTTT.